One and the same sample provided the 4 T cell receptor beta chains below, sequenced in a study of shared clonotypes between healthy human individuals (dated by TCRdb to the early 2020s). The library was generated by the immunoSEQ multiplex PCR assay. TCRdb carries this immuneACCESS record with in-frame sequences only. Its versions omit some clonotypes, under half of them owing to an unresolved V gene in the studies checked, with the rest unexplained. The sample table holds some 2.4 million clones, of which 80% to 95% were seen once. In total, the top ten clones hold about 0.38% of the sample. The sequenced material came from naive CD4+ T cells from PBMCs. Per the publication, the cell subset or site label means: CD45RA+ positively selected. The receptors come from a man in his late teens or twenties in good health. Some clones in this sample may be carry-over from other donors' samples.

About this clone itself: Other nucleotide sequences in the sample specify the same CDR3. This chain links TRBV19 with TRBJ1-2; no firm D call. CDR1 and CDR2 from the germline V gene are LNHDA and SQIVND (reference sequence). Between the trimmed V and J ends, which lost 3 bases and 5 bases, there was a span of 7 bases. CDR3 length: 12 residues. CDR3: CASSIGRYGYTF. The CDR3 nucleotides read TGTGCCAGTAGTATTGGAAGGTATGGCTACACCTTC.

The chain uses TRBV7-9 and TRBJ2-1, with D perhaps assigned TRBD1 or TRBD2 (6 bases each). V shed 5 bases and J shed 1 base, with 12 bases lying between them. This CDR3 has 15 amino acids. The germline CDR1 and CDR2 sequences are SEHNR and FQNEAQ (reference sequence). The CDR3: CASSVTRGSYNEQFF. CDR3 bases: TGTGCCAGCAGCGTGACTAGGGGGTCCTACAATGAGCAGTTCTTC.

The chain carries TRBV7-9 and TRBJ1-1; unclear D gene. The ends were cut back, 11 bases at V and 1 base at J, with 14 bases in the middle. CDR1 is SEHNR and CDR2 is FQNEAQ in the germline V gene (reference sequence). The CDR3 is 13 amino acids. The CDR3 DNA reads as TGTGCCTTAGCTAGAGATCCGAACACTGAAGCTTTCTTT. Protein: CALARDPNTEAFF. Variable domain in full (rest from reference TRBV7-9 and TRBJ1-1): DTGVSQNPRHKITKRGQNVTFRCDPISEHNRLYWYRQTLGQGPEFLTYFQNEAQLEKSRLLSDRFSAERPKGSFSTLEIQRTEQGDSAMYLCALARDPNTEAFFGQGTRLTVV.

This chain connects TRBV6-6 to TRBJ2-7; no reliable D call. This CDR3 is 11 amino acids long. Per germline, CDR1 MNHNY and CDR2 SVGAGI (reference sequence). Trimming cost V 4 bases and J 9 bases, with 10 bases left between them. Here the CDR3 DNA reads TGTGCCAGCAGTTGGGGTAGCCCGCAGTACTTC. Translation gives CASSWGSPQYF.